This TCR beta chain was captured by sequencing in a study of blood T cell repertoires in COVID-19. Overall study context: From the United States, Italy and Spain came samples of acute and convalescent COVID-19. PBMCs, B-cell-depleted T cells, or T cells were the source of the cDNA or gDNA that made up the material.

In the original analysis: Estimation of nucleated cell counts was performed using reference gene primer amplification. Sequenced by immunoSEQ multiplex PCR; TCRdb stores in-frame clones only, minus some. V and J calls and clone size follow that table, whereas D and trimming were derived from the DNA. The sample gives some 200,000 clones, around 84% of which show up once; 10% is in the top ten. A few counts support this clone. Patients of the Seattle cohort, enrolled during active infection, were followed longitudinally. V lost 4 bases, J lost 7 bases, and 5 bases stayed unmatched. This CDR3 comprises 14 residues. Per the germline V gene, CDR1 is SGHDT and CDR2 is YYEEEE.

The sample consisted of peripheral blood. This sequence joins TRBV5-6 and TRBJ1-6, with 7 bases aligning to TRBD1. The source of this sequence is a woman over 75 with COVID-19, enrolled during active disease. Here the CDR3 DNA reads TGTGCCAGCAGCAGGGGGCTGTCCAATTCACCCCTCCACTTT. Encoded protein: CASSRGLSNSPLHF.